This TCR beta chain derives from a study of siplizumab effects on memory and regulatory T cells. Overall study results and limits: Naive T cells looked more diverse than memory cells, and they looked like major contributors to the alloresponse.

Repertoires were generated with immunoSEQ multiplex PCR, while TCRdb's copy carries only in-frame clones and drops some. The table lists around 72,000 clones, about 89% of them singletons. Regarding this clone: Its antigen is unknown.

Trimming stripped 3 bases from V and 2 bases from J, with 11 bases between. Germline CDR1 is SGHDT and CDR2 is YYEEEE. The CDR3 extends over 15 amino acids. Sequencing input: CD8+ T cells sorted from blood. The clonotype comes from a human donor in good health. The chain recombines TRBV5-6 with TRBJ1-4; D may be TRBD1 (5 bases). The CDR3 nucleotides read TGTGCCAGCAGCTCAGGTGGGGGGACTAATGAAAAACTGTTTTTT. Its protein product is CASSSGGGTNEKLFF.